This TCR beta chain is from a study of blood T cell repertoires in COVID-19. Whole-study context: Whether acute or convalescent, the COVID-19 samples came from the United States, Italy and Spain. Nucleic acid was either cDNA or gDNA, and it came from T cells, B-cell-depleted T cells, or PBMCs.

As processed by the authors: From reference gene primer amplification, estimates of nucleated cell counts were derived. Assay: immunoSEQ multiplex PCR; the TCRdb copy retains only in-frame clones and omits some. The V and J calls and clone size were taken over from that table, and D and trimming were inferred from the DNA. The sample carries fewer than 450,000 clones, around 91% recorded once. This TCR derives from a woman aged 18-29 years who had recovered from COVID-19. Sequenced material: peripheral blood.

CDR3 in amino acids: CASSTGIGNGYTF. CDR3 coding DNA: TGTGCCAGCAGCACGGGGATTGGGAATGGCTACACCTTC. The chain employs TRBV6-2 or TRBV6-3 and TRBJ1-2; D is undetermined. V was shortened by 6 bases and J by 6 bases, with 14 bases between the two germline ends. The length of the CDR3 is 13 residues. Germline CDR1 is MNHEY and CDR2 is SVGEGT.